These T cell receptor beta chains were read from a single sample in a study of response to subunit inactivated influenza vaccine. TCRdb processed the RT-PCR reads anew with MiXCR; each CDR3 protein has one entry. The sample records 250,000 to 350,000 distinct CDR3 sequences, approximately 20% being singletons. Sequenced here: PBMCs from blood, sampled less than 22 months after vaccination. These receptors all come from a man aged 50 to 75 who received an inactivated influenza vaccine. The CDR3 runs from the conserved cysteine through the conserved F or W. A D gene is named only where the DNA matches it firmly. A row's size may be missing; if present it is once, few, many or a size class.

j_call,v_call,d_call,clone_size,cdr3_length,cdr3_aa,cdr3_nt
TRBJ2-7,TRBV29-1,TRBD1,few,15,CSVGRGTGGVNEQYF,TGCAGCGTTGGTCGTGGTACAGGGGGCGTGAACGAGCAGTACTTC
TRBJ2-1,TRBV12-3/TRBV12-4,-,-,15,CASSPTSPRTYEQFF,TGTGCCAGCAGCCCTACTAGCCCCCGCACTTATGAGCAGTTCTTC
TRBJ1-6,TRBV18,-,many,15,CASSPDRQGYSPLHF,TGTGCCAGCTCACCGGATCGGCAGGGGTATTCACCCCTCCACTTT
TRBJ2-1,TRBV6-5,-,-,14,CASSYVGDINEQFF,TGTGCCAGCAGTTACGTGGGGGATATCAATGAGCAGTTCTTC
TRBJ2-2,TRBV12-3/TRBV12-4,TRBD1,-,15,CASSSRDRSWGELFF,TGTGCCAGCAGTTCCCGGGACAGGTCTTGGGGGGAGCTGTTTTTT
TRBJ1-1,TRBV20-1,-,-,14,CSATQGSRGTEAFF,TGCAGTGCTACGCAGGGTTCCCGGGGCACTGAAGCTTTCTTT
TRBJ2-2,TRBV24-1,TRBD1,-,16,CATSDLGQGLAGELFF,TGTGCCACCAGTGATCTCGGACAGGGATTGGCCGGGGAGCTGTTTTTT
TRBJ2-3,TRBV12-3/TRBV12-4,-,few,13,CASRPFPSGLEYF,TGTGCCAGCAGACCCTTTCCAAGTGGTCTGGAGTATTTT
TRBJ1-2,TRBV20-1,-,few,14,CSAREEPGMYGYTF,TGCAGTGCTAGAGAGGAGCCAGGGATGTATGGCTACACCTTC
TRBJ2-1,TRBV11-3,-,few,14,CASSLRPGSDEQFF,TGTGCCAGCAGCTTACGGCCGGGATCCGATGAGCAGTTCTTC
TRBJ1-1,TRBV4-1,-,-,16,CASSPTRVSLNTEAFF,TGCGCCAGCAGCCCCACACGCGTCTCCTTGAACACTGAAGCTTTCTTT
TRBJ2-7,TRBV28,-,-,10,CASGPYEQYF,TGTGCCAGTGGCCCCTACGAGCAGTACTTC
TRBJ1-1,TRBV5-4,-,many,15,CASSLVAGLATEAFF,TGTGCCAGCAGCTTGGTTGCGGGTCTGGCGACTGAAGCTTTCTTT
TRBJ1-1,TRBV6-2/TRBV6-3,TRBD1,few,16,CASSDRGWYDHTEAFF,TGTGCCAGCAGCGACAGGGGTTGGTATGACCACACTGAAGCTTTCTTT
TRBJ1-1,TRBV11-2,TRBD1,few,14,CASRRQGLNTEAFF,TGTGCCAGCAGACGACAGGGCTTGAACACTGAAGCTTTCTTT
TRBJ1-1,TRBV12-3/TRBV12-4,-,many,12,CASMVRGTEAFF,TGTGCCAGCATGGTCCGGGGCACTGAAGCTTTCTTT
TRBJ2-1,TRBV5-1,TRBD2,few,18,CASSLVPGLSSSYNEQFF,TGCGCCAGCAGCTTGGTTCCGGGACTATCGAGCTCCTACAATGAGCAGTTCTTC
TRBJ1-5,TRBV10-3,-,many,13,CATRQDFNQPQHF,TGTGCCACCCGACAGGATTTCAATCAGCCCCAGCATTTT
TRBJ1-2,TRBV7-9,-,-,16,CASSSTAGLANYGYTF,TGTGCCAGCAGCTCAACGGCGGGGTTAGCTAACTATGGCTACACCTTC
TRBJ1-5,TRBV6-1,-,few,15,CASSRTLNSNQPQHF,TGTGCCAGCAGTCGGACACTTAATAGCAATCAGCCCCAGCATTTT
TRBJ2-2,TRBV28,-,-,17,CASSLDPRNSYTGELFF,TGTGCCAGCAGTTTAGACCCCCGGAACAGCTACACCGGGGAGCTGTTTTTT
TRBJ2-1,TRBV5-1,TRBD2,-,15,CASSLLAGVENEQFF,TGCGCCAGCAGCTTATTAGCGGGAGTTGAGAATGAGCAGTTCTTC
TRBJ1-1,TRBV15,TRBD1,many,14,CATSKGQGVPEAFF,TGTGCCACCAGCAAAGGACAGGGGGTGCCTGAAGCTTTCTTT
TRBJ1-6,TRBV3-1,TRBD1,-,16,CASSQGDRGNNSPLHF,TGTGCCAGCAGCCAAGGGGACAGGGGAAACAATTCACCCCTCCACTTT
TRBJ1-1,TRBV5-1,TRBD1,-,15,CASSLDGQGNTEAFF,TGCGCCAGCAGCTTGGATGGACAGGGGAACACTGAAGCTTTCTTT